The 16 T cell receptor beta chains listed next were all sequenced from one sample in a study of shared clonotypes between healthy human individuals. Sequencing was performed with immunoSEQ multiplex PCR; in TCRdb, only in-frame clones are kept and a portion is missing. The sample carries around 1,100,000 clones, 70% to 85% recorded once. Sequenced input: memory CD4+ T cells from PBMCs. The subset here: CD45RA-negative fraction. The receptors come from a man between 18 and 35 years old in good health. Some clones in this sample may be carry-over from other donors' samples.

The rearrangement uses TRBV9 and TRBJ1-3; 7 bases line up with TRBD1. The CDR3 is made up of 15 amino acids. Germline V CDR1 and CDR2: SGDLS, YYNGEE. V was clipped by 4 bases and J by 4 bases; unmatched bases: 8. The CDR3 bases are TGTGCCAGCAGCCTAGAAGACAGGGCCGGAAACACCATATATTTT. Its protein is CASSLEDRAGNTIYF.

A note on this clone: Additional DNA sequences in this sample encode the identical CDR3. V is TRBV5-1 and J is TRBJ2-7, with D maybe TRBD1 (6 bases). This CDR3 has 16 residues. V gave up 0 bases and J gave up 1 base, with 14 bases separating them. The germline V gene encodes CDR1 SGHRS and CDR2 YFSETQ. The CDR3: CASSLEADRPSYEQYF. The CDR3 nucleotides are TGCGCCAGCAGCTTGGAGGCGGACAGACCTTCCTACGAGCAGTACTTC.

The V and J genes are TRBV7-7 and TRBJ2-1; TRBD2 is a possible D gene (6 bases). Trimming left V 5 bases short and J 6 bases short, with 11 bases between. Germline lookup yields CDR1 SSHAT and CDR2 FNYEAQ (reference sequence). The CDR3 is 13 residues long. The CDR3 region has the DNA TGTGCCAGCAGCCTGGGACTTTCCAATGAGCAGTTCTTC. Its protein is CASSLGLSNEQFF.

V gene TRBV29-1 combines with J gene TRBJ2-1; D ambiguous. The CDR3 has 11 residues. V lost 6 bases and J lost 4, with 7 bases in between. Germline V lookup: CDR1 SQVTM, CDR2 ANQGSEA. The CDR3: CSVTQYNEQFF. For the CDR3, the DNA is TGCAGCGTGACCCAATACAATGAGCAGTTCTTC.

The chain employs TRBV6-5 and TRBJ2-2; the match to TRBD2 covers 9 bases. CDR1 and CDR2 from the germline V gene are MNHEY and SVGAGI. Germline trimming cut 10 bases from V and 3 bases from J; bases unmatched to any gene: 9. This CDR3 is 15 amino acids long. The CDR3 bases are TGTGCCACCCCGATAGCGGGAGACGACACCGGGGAGCTGTTTTTT. Its translation: CATPIAGDDTGELFF.

This clone has just a few counts. The chain recombines TRBV5-1 with TRBJ2-3, with TRBD1 matching over 9 bases. CDR3 length: 15 residues. Unmatched junction bases numbered 6, after V lost 4 bases and J lost 3 bases. CDR1 and CDR2 from the germline V gene are SGHRS and YFSETQ. CDR3 residues: CASSPATGGTDTQYF. CDR3 in DNA: TGCGCCAGCAGCCCAGCGACAGGGGGAACAGATACGCAGTATTTT.

The chain has TRBV2 and TRBJ2-7, with TRBD2 as a possible D gene (6 bases). This CDR3 region has 12 residues. With 4 bases removed from V and 7 bases from J, the gap between germline ends came to 11 bases. Germline V gene lookup returns CDR1 SNHLY and CDR2 FYNNEI. In DNA, the CDR3 is TGTGCCAGCAGTGCCGGACGGGAGGAGCAGTACTTC. Translation gives CASSAGREEQYF. Full variable domain (rest looked up from reference TRBV2 and TRBJ2-7): EPEVTQTPSHQVTQMGQEVILRCVPISNHLYFYWYRQILGQKVEFLVSFYNNEISEKSEIFDDQFSVERPDGSNFTLKIRSTKLEDSAMYFCASSAGREEQYFGPGTRLTVT.

This chain links TRBV30 with TRBJ2-7; no clear D. The CDR3 extends over 11 amino acids. Germline values: CDR1 GTSNPN, CDR2 SVGIG (reference sequence). Deletions cut 3 bases from V and 6 bases from J, with 9 bases between. DNA of the CDR3: TGTGCCTGGAGCCTTAGGCGCGAGCAGTACTTC. This gives the protein CAWSLRREQYF. The entire variable domain, with the rest obtained from reference TRBV30 and TRBJ2-7, is as follows: SQTIHQWPATLVQPVGSPLSLECTVEGTSNPNLYWYRQAAGRGLQLLFYSVGIGQISSEVPQNLSASRPQDRQFILSSKKLLLSDSGFYLCAWSLRREQYFGPGTRLTVT.

V gene TRBV10-3 combines with J gene TRBJ2-3; 7 positions agree with TRBD2. Per the germline V gene, CDR1 is ENHRY and CDR2 is SYGVKD. J was trimmed by 1 base and V by 4 bases; bases with no gene match: 5. The CDR3 runs to 15 residues. The CDR3 DNA reads as TGTGCCATCAGTGGGGGAGGGAAAGGCACAGATACGCAGTATTTT. It codes for CAISGGGKGTDTQYF.

The chain employs TRBV4-2 and TRBJ1-2; no definite D call. Germline values: CDR1 LGHNA, CDR2 YNFKEQ. With 0 bases removed from V and 4 bases from J, the gap between germline ends came to 9 bases. This CDR3 spans 14 amino acids. This CDR3 reads CASSQEIGLYGYTF. The CDR3 DNA sequence: TGTGCCAGCAGCCAAGAAATAGGGCTCTATGGCTACACCTTC.

The chain employs TRBV7-2 and TRBJ1-1, with no clear D. Germline V gene sequence: CDR1 SGHTA, CDR2 FQGNSA. V shed 0 bases and J shed 12 bases, with 14 bases lying between them. This CDR3 comprises 13 residues. CDR3 coding DNA: TGTGCCAGCAGCTTAGCGCCCAGACAAACGACTTTCTTT. Translation: CASSLAPRQTTFF.

V is TRBV19 and J is TRBJ1-2, with D perhaps TRBD1 (6 bases). Deletions cut 7 bases from V and 4 bases from J, with 22 bases between. This CDR3 has 16 amino acids. The germline CDR1 and CDR2 sequences are LNHDA and SQIVND (reference sequence). Written as DNA, the CDR3 is TGTGCCAGTAAGGACCCCCTGGGGACAACGAGCTATGGCTACACCTTC. Protein sequence: CASKDPLGTTSYGYTF.

The rearrangement links TRBV2 to TRBJ2-2, with D perhaps matching TRBD1 (5 bases). The CDR3 extends over 14 amino acids. V lost 8 bases and J lost 9, with 19 bases in between. CDR1 is SNHLY and CDR2 is FYNNEI in the germline V gene. The CDR3 DNA reads TGTGCCAGCCTGGAAGACCTAAAGGGGAGGGAGCTGTTTTTT. Its translation: CASLEDLKGRELFF.

V gene TRBV7-6 combines with J gene TRBJ2-7; D tentatively fits TRBD1 or TRBD2 (5 bases each). The V and J ends lost 5 bases and 5 bases respectively, with 19 bases between them. Germline values: CDR1 SGHVS, CDR2 FNYEAQ. This CDR3 contains 15 residues. The CDR3 DNA is TGTGCCAGCAGCCCCCTGAGCGAGGGGTCCCACGAGCAGTACTTC. Translating it yields CASSPLSEGSHEQYF.

This clone appeared once. The V and J genes are TRBV18 and TRBJ2-1; 13 nucleotides match TRBD2. After removal of 0 bases from V and 7 bases from J, the junction contained 6 bases not matched to a gene. Germline V gene sequence: CDR1 KGHSH, CDR2 LQKENI. The length of the CDR3 is 17 residues. The DNA of the CDR3 is TGTGCCAGCTCACCACCGGTGACTAGCGGGAGGTGGAATGAGCAGTTCTTC. Residues: CASSPPVTSGRWNEQFF.

As regards this clone: Being one base from a much bigger clone, this may be a read error. The rearrangement joins TRBV7-7 to TRBJ2-2; D not certain. The V gene lost 5 bases and the J gene lost 0 bases, with 1 base spanning the gap. Germline V gene lookup returns CDR1 SSHAT and CDR2 FNYEAQ (reference sequence). This CDR3 region has 12 residues. The CDR3 region has the DNA TGTGCCAGCAGCGCGAACACCGGGGAGCTGTTTTTT. It specifies CASSANTGELFF.